This record looks at one T cell receptor beta chain sequence and its context. The data originate from a study of blood T cell repertoires in COVID-19. The CDR3 runs to 17 residues. Germline V lookup: CDR1 LNHNV, CDR2 YYDKDF (reference sequence). Trimming shortened V by 1 base and J by 1 base, and 14 bases separated the two germline ends. The assay was immunoSEQ multiplex PCR, and TCRdb's table has in-frame clones only and misses some. This table has 95,000 to 110,000 clones, 87% appearing once. The sequenced sample was peripheral blood. J is TRBJ2-1 and V is TRBV15; tentatively, D is TRBD2 (6 bases). This clonotype was sampled from a man aged 45-65 years with acute or convalescent COVID-19. The CDR3 sequence is CATSRALGGASYNEQFF. CDR3 DNA sequence: TGTGCCACCAGCAGAGCTCTTGGCGGGGCTTCCTACAATGAGCAGTTCTTC.